These 20 T cell receptor beta chains share one sample of origin, sequenced in a study of control samples from healthy donors and cancer patients. Some clones are missing from TCRdb's copy, which holds only in-frame ones; the method was immunoSEQ multiplex PCR. The sample consists of about 130,000 clones, about 88% of them appearing once. The specimen sequenced was blood. Receptors originate from a man in his fifties or sixties in good health.

The V gene is TRBV18, the J gene TRBJ1-1; D may be TRBD1 (6 bases). This CDR3 is 14 amino acids long. V lost 5 bases to trimming and J lost 5 bases, with 15 bases between them. Germline V gene sequence: CDR1 KGHSH, CDR2 LQKENI. The CDR3 loop reads CASSNQGQGTEAFF. The CDR3 DNA follows: TGTGCCAGCTCAAACCAGGGGCAGGGTACTGAAGCTTTCTTT.

The V gene is TRBV5-1, the J gene TRBJ2-7; D is ambiguous. V was pared by 0 bases and J by 5 bases, with 18 bases between. From germline, CDR1 is SGHRS and CDR2 YFSETQ. CDR3 length: 16 residues. The CDR3 sequence is CASSLVHGQIRNEQYF. Written as DNA, the CDR3 is TGCGCCAGCAGCTTGGTTCACGGGCAAATTAGGAACGAGCAGTACTTC. The variable domain in full, completed from reference TRBV5-1 and TRBJ2-7, reads KAGVTQTPRYLIKTRGQQVTLSCSPISGHRSVSWYQQTPGQGLQFLFEYFSETQRNKGNFPGRFSGRQFSNSRSEMNVSTLELGDSALYLCASSLVHGQIRNEQYFGPGTRLTVT.

The rearrangement links TRBV27 to TRBJ2-3, with TRBD2 as a possible D gene (7 bases). CDR1 and CDR2 from the germline V gene are MNHEY and SMNVEV (reference sequence). The CDR3 consists of 11 residues. The V end lost 6 bases, the J end lost 14 bases, and 15 bases lay between the germline ends. CDR3 amino acids: CASSKGGPLYF. The DNA for the CDR3 is TGTGCCAGCAGCAAGGGGGGGCCACTGTATTTT.

This rearrangement joins TRBV29-1 to TRBJ2-2; 8 bases agree with TRBD2. The CDR3 consists of 15 residues. With V trimmed by 2 bases and J by 6 bases, 8 bases remained unmatched. The germline V gene has CDR1 SQVTM and CDR2 ANQGSEA. The CDR3 sequence is CSVEKFAGGPGELFF. The CDR3 nucleotides are TGCAGCGTTGAAAAGTTTGCGGGGGGCCCCGGGGAGCTGTTTTTT.

The V gene is TRBV28, the J gene TRBJ1-3, with D possibly TRBD1 on 6 matching bases. Germline-derived CDR1 and CDR2 are MDHEN and SYDVKM. Trimming cost V 4 bases and J 2 bases, with 12 bases left between them. This CDR3 has 15 amino acids. The CDR3 sequence is CASSYRQVAGNTIYF. CDR3 sequence (DNA): TGTGCCAGCAGTTACCGACAGGTTGCTGGAAACACCATATATTTT.

The chain is built from TRBV18 and TRBJ1-1; perhaps TRBD1 as D (5 bases). Between the trimmed V and J ends, which lost 0 bases and 5 bases, there was a span of 22 bases. This CDR3 is 18 amino acids long. Germline lookup yields CDR1 KGHSH and CDR2 LQKENI. CDR3 bases: TGTGCCAGCTCACCACCGAAATTTCAGGGTGCAGGGAAAACTGAAGCTTTCTTT. It is translated as CASSPPKFQGAGKTEAFF.

CDR3 protein: CASRPPSGNTIYF. CDR3 in DNA: TGTGCCAGCAGACCACCCTCTGGAAACACCATATATTTT. This chain links TRBV11-2 with TRBJ1-3; D remains ambiguous. Germline V gives CDR1 SGHAT, CDR2 FQNNGV. This CDR3 is 13 amino acids long. V was pared by 6 bases and J by 0 bases, with 6 bases between.

This sequence joins TRBV27 and TRBJ1-1; possibly TRBD1 for D (5 bases). The CDR3 runs to 11 residues. V lost 5 bases and J 7 bases, leaving 8 bases between the germline ends. Germline V gene lookup returns CDR1 MNHEY and CDR2 SMNVEV (reference sequence). This CDR3 is CASSRGDEAFF. The DNA of the CDR3 is TGTGCCAGCAGTCGAGGGGATGAAGCTTTCTTT.

This clone has more than one count but fewer than ten. The chain uses TRBV6-5 and TRBJ2-1, with TRBD2 matching over 15 bases. From germline, CDR1 is MNHEY and CDR2 SVGAGI. CDR3 size: 15 residues. Trimming removed 7 bases from V and 7 bases from J; junction bases left unmatched: 5. CDR3 protein: CASTGLAGGNNEQFF. The DNA for the CDR3 is TGTGCCAGCACCGGACTAGCGGGGGGGAATAATGAGCAGTTCTTC.

The chain combines TRBV2 with TRBJ2-1; the match to TRBD2 covers 9 bases. J gave up 3 bases and V 4 bases, and 16 bases lay outside the gene matches. The CDR3 covers 19 residues. Germline V gives CDR1 SNHLY, CDR2 FYNNEI. The CDR3 bases are TGTGCCAGCAGTGGGTGGGGAGCGGGGGGCAACGCCCACTACAATGAGCAGTTCTTC. Protein product: CASSGWGAGGNAHYNEQFF.

The rearrangement links TRBV4-1 to TRBJ1-6; D call uncertain. CDR3 size: 17 residues. Germline values: CDR1 MGHRA, CDR2 YSYEKL. V dropped 0 bases and J dropped 0 bases, with 9 bases sitting between them. The CDR3 is CASSQEYSLSYNSPLHF. Here the CDR3 DNA reads TGCGCCAGCAGCCAAGAATACAGCCTCTCCTATAATTCACCCCTCCACTTT.

This clone was seen more than once but under ten times. This same CDR3 is encoded by further DNA sequences in the sample. The chain uses TRBV7-9 and TRBJ1-2, with D tentatively TRBD1 (5 bases). V was cut by 1 base and J by 1 base, with 7 bases left in between. CDR3 size: 14 residues. Germline CDR1 reads SEHNR; CDR2 reads FQNEAQ (reference sequence). The CDR3 DNA follows: TGTGCCAGCAGCTTAGGACAGAATAACTATGGCTACACCTTC. Protein sequence: CASSLGQNNYGYTF.

The chain links TRBV7-9 to TRBJ2-7, with D unclear. Trimming took 3 bases from V and 4 from J, leaving 4 bases between them. The CDR3 covers 11 residues. Per germline, CDR1 SEHNR and CDR2 FQNEAQ (reference sequence). DNA for the CDR3: TGTGCCAGCAGCTTTCGGTACGAGCAGTACTTC. As protein: CASSFRYEQYF.

The rearrangement uses TRBV6-4 and TRBJ1-2; possible D gene TRBD1, 5 bases. This CDR3 has 13 residues. V lost 2 bases and J lost 4, with 8 bases in between. Germline CDR1 MRHNA, CDR2 SNTAGT. The CDR3 loop is CASSDQGSYGYTF. The CDR3 coding sequence is TGTGCCAGCAGTGACCAGGGCAGCTATGGCTACACCTTC.

The chain joins TRBV19 to TRBJ2-3; 9 bases align to TRBD2. The CDR3 covers 15 residues. J was trimmed by 6 bases and V by 3 bases; bases with no gene match: 7. Germline assignment: CDR1 LNHDA and CDR2 SQIVND (reference sequence). The chain's CDR3 is CASSIRRGGADTQYF. CDR3 nucleotide sequence: TGTGCCAGTAGTATCCGGCGGGGGGGCGCGGATACGCAGTATTTT.

A single count supports this clone. This chain connects TRBV2 to TRBJ2-2; 11 bases map to TRBD1. This CDR3 spans 16 amino acids. Germline V gene data show CDR1 as SNHLY and CDR2 as FYNNEI. V lost 4 bases and J lost 5; bases outside the gene matches: 6. CDR3 region: CASSAPGQGVTGELFF. The CDR3 coding sequence is TGTGCCAGCAGTGCCCCGGGACAGGGGGTGACCGGGGAGCTGTTTTTT. Full variable domain (remainder filled in from reference TRBV2 and TRBJ2-2): EPEVTQTPSHQVTQMGQEVILRCVPISNHLYFYWYRQILGQKVEFLVSFYNNEISEKSEIFDDQFSVERPDGSNFTLKIRSTKLEDSAMYFCASSAPGQGVTGELFFGEGSRLTVL.

V is TRBV4-1 and J is TRBJ2-7, with D possibly TRBD1 on 5 matching bases. The CDR3 contains 15 residues. The germline CDR1 and CDR2 sequences are MGHRA and YSYEKL. Trimming took off 0 bases at V and 2 bases at J, with 11 bases between the two ends. CDR3 loop: CASSQESQGAYEQYF. CDR3 nucleotide sequence: TGCGCCAGCAGCCAAGAAAGTCAGGGCGCCTACGAGCAGTACTTC.

This chain connects TRBV30 to TRBJ1-1; 8 positions match TRBD1. Losses at the gene ends were 0 bases for V and 0 bases for J; bases not matched to a gene: 6. CDR3 size: 16 residues. Germline loops: CDR1 GTSNPN, CDR2 SVGIG (reference sequence). This CDR3 is CAWSVGAGGLNTEAFF. For the CDR3, the DNA is TGTGCCTGGAGTGTAGGGGCAGGGGGCCTGAACACTGAAGCTTTCTTT.

This clone was counted only a few times. This chain uses TRBV5-1 with TRBJ2-7; a weak D match, TRBD2 (6 bases). The CDR3 extends over 15 amino acids. V was pared by 4 bases and J by 5 bases, with 19 bases between. Germline assignment: CDR1 SGHRS and CDR2 YFSETQ. As DNA, the CDR3 is TGCGCCAGCAGCCCATATCGGGGGAAAGTCAACGAGCAGTACTTC. Amino acids: CASSPYRGKVNEQYF.

V usage is TRBV5-6 and J usage is TRBJ1-2, with TRBD1 identical over 8 bases. Per germline, CDR1 SGHDT and CDR2 YYEEEE. The CDR3 is 14 residues long. V trimming: 0 bases; J trimming: 8 bases; junction bases outside the gene matches: 6. The CDR3 DNA follows: TGTGCCAGCAGCTTGGACAGGGGGATTTACGGCTACACCTTC. Translating gives CASSLDRGIYGYTF.